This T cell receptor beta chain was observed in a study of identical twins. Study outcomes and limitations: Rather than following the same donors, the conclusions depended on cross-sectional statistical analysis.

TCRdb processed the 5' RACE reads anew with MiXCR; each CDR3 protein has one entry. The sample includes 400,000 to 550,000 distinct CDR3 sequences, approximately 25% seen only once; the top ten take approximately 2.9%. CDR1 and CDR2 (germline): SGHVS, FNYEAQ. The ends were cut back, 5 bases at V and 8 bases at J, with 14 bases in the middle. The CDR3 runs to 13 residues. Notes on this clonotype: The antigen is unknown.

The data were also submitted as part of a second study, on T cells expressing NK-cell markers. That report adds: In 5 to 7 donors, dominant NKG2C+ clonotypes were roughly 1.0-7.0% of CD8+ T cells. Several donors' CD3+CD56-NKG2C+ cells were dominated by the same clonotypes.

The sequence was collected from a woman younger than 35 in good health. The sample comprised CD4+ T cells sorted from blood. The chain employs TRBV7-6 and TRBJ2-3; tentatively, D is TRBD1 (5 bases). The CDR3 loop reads CASSRPGSVTQYF. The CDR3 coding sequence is TGTGCCAGCAGCCGGCCAGGGTCCGTTACGCAGTATTTT.